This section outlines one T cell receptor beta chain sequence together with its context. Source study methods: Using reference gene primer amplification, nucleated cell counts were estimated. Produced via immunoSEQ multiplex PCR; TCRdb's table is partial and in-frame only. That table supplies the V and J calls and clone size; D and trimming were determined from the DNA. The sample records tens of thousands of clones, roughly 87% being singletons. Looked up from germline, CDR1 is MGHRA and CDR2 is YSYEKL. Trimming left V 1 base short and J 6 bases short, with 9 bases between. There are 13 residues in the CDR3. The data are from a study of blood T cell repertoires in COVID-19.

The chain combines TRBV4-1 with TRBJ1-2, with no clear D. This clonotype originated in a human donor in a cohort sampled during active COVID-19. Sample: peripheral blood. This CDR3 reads CASSQGSGDGYTF. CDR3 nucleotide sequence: TGCGCCAGCAGCCAAGGATCGGGAGATGGCTACACCTTC.